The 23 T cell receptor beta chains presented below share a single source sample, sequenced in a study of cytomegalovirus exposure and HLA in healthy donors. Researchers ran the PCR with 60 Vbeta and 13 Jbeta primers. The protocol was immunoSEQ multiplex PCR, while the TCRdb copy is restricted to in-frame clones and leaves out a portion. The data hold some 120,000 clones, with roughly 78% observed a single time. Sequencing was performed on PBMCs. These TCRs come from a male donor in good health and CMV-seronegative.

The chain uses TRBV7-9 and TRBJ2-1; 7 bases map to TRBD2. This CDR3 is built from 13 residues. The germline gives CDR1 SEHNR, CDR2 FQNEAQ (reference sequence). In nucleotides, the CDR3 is TGTGGAGGGGAGGGCGAGTCCTACAATGAGCAGTTCTTC. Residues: CGGEGESYNEQFF.

The CDR3 loop reads CASNGQGGSEQYF. The CDR3 DNA reads TGTGCCAGCAATGGGCAGGGCGGTTCCGAGCAGTACTTC. J is TRBJ2-7 and V is TRBV2, with D tentatively TRBD1 (5 bases). V was trimmed by 7 bases and J by 6 bases, leaving 16 bases between them. This CDR3 region has 13 residues. Germline CDR1 is SNHLY and CDR2 is FYNNEI.

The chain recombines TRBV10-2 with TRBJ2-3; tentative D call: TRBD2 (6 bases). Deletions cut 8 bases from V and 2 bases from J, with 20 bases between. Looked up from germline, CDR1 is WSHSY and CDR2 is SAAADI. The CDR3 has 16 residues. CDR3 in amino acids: CASAQYSGGVTDTQYF. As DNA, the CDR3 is TGCGCCAGCGCTCAATACTCCGGGGGTGTCACAGATACGCAGTATTTT.

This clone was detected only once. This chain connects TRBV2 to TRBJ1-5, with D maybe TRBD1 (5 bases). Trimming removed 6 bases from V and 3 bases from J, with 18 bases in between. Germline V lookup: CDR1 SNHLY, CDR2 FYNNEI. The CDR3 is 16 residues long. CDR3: CASREGTRGVNQPQHF. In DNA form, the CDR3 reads TGTGCCAGCAGGGAGGGGACTCGGGGGGTCAATCAGCCCCAGCATTTT.

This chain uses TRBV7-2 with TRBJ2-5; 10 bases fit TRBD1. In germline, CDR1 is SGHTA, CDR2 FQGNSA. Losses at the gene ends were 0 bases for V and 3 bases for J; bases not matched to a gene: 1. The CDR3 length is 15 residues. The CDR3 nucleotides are TGTGCCAGCAGCTTAGCGGGGACAGGGGAAGAGACCCAGTACTTC. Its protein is CASSLAGTGEETQYF.

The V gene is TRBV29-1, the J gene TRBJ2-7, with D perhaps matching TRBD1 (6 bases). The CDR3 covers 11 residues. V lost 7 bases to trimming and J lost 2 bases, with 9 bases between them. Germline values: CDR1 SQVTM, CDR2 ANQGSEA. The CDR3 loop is CSAGHPYEQYF. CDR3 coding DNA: TGCAGCGCGGGACACCCCTACGAGCAGTACTTC.

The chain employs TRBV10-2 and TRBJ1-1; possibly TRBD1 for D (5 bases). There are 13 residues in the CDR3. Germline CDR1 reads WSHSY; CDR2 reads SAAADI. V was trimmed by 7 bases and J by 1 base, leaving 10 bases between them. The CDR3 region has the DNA TGCGCCAGCACAGACAGACCGAACACTGAAGCTTTCTTT. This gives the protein CASTDRPNTEAFF.

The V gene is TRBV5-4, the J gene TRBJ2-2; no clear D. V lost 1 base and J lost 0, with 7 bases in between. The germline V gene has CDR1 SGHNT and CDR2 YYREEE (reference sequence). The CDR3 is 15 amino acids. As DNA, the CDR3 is TGTGCCAGCAGCTTGAGAAGAGCGAACACCGGGGAGCTGTTTTTT. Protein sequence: CASSLRRANTGELFF.

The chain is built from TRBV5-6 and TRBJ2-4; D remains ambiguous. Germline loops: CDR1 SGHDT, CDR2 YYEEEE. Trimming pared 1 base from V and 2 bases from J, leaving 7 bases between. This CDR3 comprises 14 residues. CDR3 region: CASSLREPKNIQYF. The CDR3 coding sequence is TGTGCCAGCAGCTTGCGAGAACCCAAAAACATTCAGTACTTC.

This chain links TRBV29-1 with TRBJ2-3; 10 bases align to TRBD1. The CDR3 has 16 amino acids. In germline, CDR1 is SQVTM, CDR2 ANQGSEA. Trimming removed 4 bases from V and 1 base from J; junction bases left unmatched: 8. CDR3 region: CSVVNPGTGGTDTQYF. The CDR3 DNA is TGCAGCGTTGTCAACCCTGGGACAGGGGGCACAGATACGCAGTATTTT.

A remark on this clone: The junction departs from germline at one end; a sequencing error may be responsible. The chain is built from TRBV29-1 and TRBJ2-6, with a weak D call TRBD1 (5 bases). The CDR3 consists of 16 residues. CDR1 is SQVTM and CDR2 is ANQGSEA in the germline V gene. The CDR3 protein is CSVEGLTFSGANGLTF. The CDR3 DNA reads TGCAGCGTTGAAGGTCTCACCTTCTCTGGGGCCAACGGCCTGACTTTC.

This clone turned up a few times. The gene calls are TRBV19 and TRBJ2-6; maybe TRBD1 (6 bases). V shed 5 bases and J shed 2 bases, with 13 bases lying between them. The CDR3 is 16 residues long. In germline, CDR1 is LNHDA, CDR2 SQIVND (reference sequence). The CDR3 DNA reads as TGTGCCAGTAGTGTTTCACAGGGCGCTGGGGCCAACGTCCTGACTTTC. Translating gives CASSVSQGAGANVLTF. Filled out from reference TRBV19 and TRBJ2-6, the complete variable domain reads DGGITQSPKYLFRKEGQNVTLSCEQNLNHDAMYWYRQDPGQGLRLIYYSQIVNDFQKGDIAEGYSVSREKKESFPLTVTSAQKNPTAFYLCASSVSQGAGANVLTFGAGSRLTVL.

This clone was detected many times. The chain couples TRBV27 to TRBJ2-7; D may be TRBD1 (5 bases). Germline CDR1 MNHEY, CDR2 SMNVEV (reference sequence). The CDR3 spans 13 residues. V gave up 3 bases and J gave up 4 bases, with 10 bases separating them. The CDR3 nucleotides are TGTGCCAGCAGTTTGGGCAGGGTGTACGAGCAGTACTTC. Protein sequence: CASSLGRVYEQYF.

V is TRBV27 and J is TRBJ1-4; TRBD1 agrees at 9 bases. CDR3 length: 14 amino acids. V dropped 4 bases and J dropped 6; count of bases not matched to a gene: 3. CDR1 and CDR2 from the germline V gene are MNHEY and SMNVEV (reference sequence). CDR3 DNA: TGTGCCAGCAGTTCGACAGGGGGGGATGAAAAACTGTTTTTT. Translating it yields CASSSTGGDEKLFF.

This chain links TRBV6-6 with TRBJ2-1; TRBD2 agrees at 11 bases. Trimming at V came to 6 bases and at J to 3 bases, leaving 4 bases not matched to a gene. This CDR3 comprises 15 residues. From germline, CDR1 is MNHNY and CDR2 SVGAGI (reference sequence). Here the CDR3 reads CASRSGTSGYNEQFF. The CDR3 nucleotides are TGTGCCAGCAGATCCGGGACTAGCGGCTACAATGAGCAGTTCTTC.

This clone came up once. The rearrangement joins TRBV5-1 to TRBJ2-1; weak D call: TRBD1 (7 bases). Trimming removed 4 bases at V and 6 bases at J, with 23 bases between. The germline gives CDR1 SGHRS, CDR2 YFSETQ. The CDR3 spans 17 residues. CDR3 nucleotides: TGCGCCAGCAGCACCTTAAAACAGGGGCTGGGAGGCAATGAGCAGTTCTTC. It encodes CASSTLKQGLGGNEQFF.

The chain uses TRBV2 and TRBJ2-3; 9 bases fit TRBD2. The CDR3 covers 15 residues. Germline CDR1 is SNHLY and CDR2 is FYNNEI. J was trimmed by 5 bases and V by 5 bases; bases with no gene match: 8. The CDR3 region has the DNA TGTGCCAGCAGTACGACTAGCGGATGGGTAGATACGCAGTATTTT. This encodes CASSTTSGWVDTQYF. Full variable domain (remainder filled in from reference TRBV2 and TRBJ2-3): EPEVTQTPSHQVTQMGQEVILRCVPISNHLYFYWYRQILGQKVEFLVSFYNNEISEKSEIFDDQFSVERPDGSNFTLKIRSTKLEDSAMYFCASSTTSGWVDTQYFGPGTRLTVL.

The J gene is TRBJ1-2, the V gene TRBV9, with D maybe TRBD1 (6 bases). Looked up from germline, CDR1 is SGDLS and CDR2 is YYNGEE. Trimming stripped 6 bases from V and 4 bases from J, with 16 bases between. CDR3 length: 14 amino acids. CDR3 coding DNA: TGTGCCAGCATCAGCCCGGGGGGCCGCTATGGCTACACCTTC. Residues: CASISPGGRYGYTF.

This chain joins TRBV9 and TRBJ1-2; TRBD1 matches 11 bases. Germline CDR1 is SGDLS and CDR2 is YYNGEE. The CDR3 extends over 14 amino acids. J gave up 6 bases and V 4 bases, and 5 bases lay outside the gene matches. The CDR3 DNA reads TGTGCCAGCAGCCCTTGGGACAGGGGGGATGGCTACACCTTC. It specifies CASSPWDRGDGYTF.

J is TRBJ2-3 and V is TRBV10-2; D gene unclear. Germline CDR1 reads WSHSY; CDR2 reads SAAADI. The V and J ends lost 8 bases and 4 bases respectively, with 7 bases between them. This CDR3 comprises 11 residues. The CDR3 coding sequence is TGCGCCAGCCTCCAGGCAGATACGCAGTATTTT. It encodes CASLQADTQYF.

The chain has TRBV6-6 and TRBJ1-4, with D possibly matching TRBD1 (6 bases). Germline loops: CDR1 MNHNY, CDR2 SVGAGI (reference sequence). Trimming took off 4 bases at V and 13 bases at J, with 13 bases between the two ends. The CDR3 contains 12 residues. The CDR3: CASSSPDSILFF. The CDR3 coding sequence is TGTGCCAGCAGTTCCCCGGACAGTATACTGTTTTTT.

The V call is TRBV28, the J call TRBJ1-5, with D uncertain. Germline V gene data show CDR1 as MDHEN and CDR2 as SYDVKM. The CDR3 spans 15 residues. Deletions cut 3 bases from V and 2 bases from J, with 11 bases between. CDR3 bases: TGTGCCAGCAGTTTTTCCCCGGAGGGCAATCAGCCCCAGCATTTT. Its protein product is CASSFSPEGNQPQHF.

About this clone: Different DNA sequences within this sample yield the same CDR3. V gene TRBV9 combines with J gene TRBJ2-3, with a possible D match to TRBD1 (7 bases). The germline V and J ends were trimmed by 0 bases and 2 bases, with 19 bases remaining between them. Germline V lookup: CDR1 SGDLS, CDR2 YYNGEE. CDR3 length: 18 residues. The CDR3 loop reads CASSVGGSGGGYTDTQYF. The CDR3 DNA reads TGTGCCAGCAGCGTAGGAGGTAGCGGAGGGGGCTACACAGATACGCAGTATTTT.